This TCR beta chain was sequenced in a study of blood T cell repertoires in COVID-19. Assay: immunoSEQ multiplex PCR; the TCRdb copy retains only in-frame clones and omits some. The profile covers about 300,000 clones, with around 91% appearing a single time and around 4.5% taken by the ten largest. The sequence came from a woman aged 18-29 years with acute COVID-19. The sequencing sample was made of PBMCs or T cells enriched from blood (not recorded which).

This chain's CDR3 is CASSFQGMAEAFF. DNA for the CDR3: TGTGCCAGCAGCTTCCAGGGAATGGCTGAAGCTTTCTTT. The V call is TRBV7-3, the J call TRBJ1-1, with a tentative D call TRBD1 (5 bases). The germline CDR1 and CDR2 sequences are SGHTA and FQGTGA. V lost 3 bases, J lost 6 bases, and 11 bases lay in between. The CDR3 totals 13 residues.